The clone carrying this T cell receptor beta chain was seen many times. The entry originates in a study of T cells in Graves' hyperthyroidism and ophthalmopathy. Germline V gene sequence: CDR1 MDHEN, CDR2 SYDVKM. Trimming took 6 bases from V and 0 from J; bases not matched to a gene: 12. The CDR3 runs 17 residues. Researchers took RNA transcripts and amplified the TCR beta CDR3 regions from them. HTBI primers drove first-round RT-PCR of the TCR CDR3. TCRdb fed the multiplex PCR reads into MiXCR, producing one record per CDR3 protein. The data contain more than 450,000 distinct CDR3 sequences, around 13% of them seen just once; the ten biggest clones take up approximately 15%.

The chain has TRBV28 and TRBJ2-3; 7 nucleotides line up with TRBD1. The sequence was collected from a woman between 40 and 50 years old with Graves' hyperthyroidism. The sequenced sample consisted of blood. Written as DNA, the CDR3 is TGTGCCAGCAGCTCTCTACAGGGGTATCCTAGCACAGATACGCAGTATTTT. Translating it yields CASSSLQGYPSTDTQYF.